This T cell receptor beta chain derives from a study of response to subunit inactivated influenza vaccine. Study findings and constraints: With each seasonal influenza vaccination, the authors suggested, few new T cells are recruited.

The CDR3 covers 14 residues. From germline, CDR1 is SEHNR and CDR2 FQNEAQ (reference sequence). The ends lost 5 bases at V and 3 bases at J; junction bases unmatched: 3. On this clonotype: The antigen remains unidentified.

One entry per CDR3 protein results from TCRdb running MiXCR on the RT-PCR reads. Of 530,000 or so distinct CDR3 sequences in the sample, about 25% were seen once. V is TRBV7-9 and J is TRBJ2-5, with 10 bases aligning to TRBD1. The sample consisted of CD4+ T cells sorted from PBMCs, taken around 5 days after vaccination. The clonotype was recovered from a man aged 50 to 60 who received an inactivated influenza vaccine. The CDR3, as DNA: TGTGCCAGCAGCCGACAGGGGGCGGAAGAGACCCAGTACTTC. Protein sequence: CASSRQGAEETQYF.